This T cell receptor beta chain was sequenced for a study of response to subunit inactivated influenza vaccine. This clonotype was observed many times. CDR1 is SNHLY and CDR2 is FYNNEI in the germline V gene. V dropped 6 bases and J dropped 7; count of bases not matched to a gene: 9. The CDR3 sequence is 14 residues long. TCRdb reanalysed the RT-PCR reads using MiXCR and keeps one entry per CDR3 protein. Of just over 300,000 distinct CDR3 sequences in the sample, 21% were seen once. V usage is TRBV2 and J usage is TRBJ1-5, with 7 bases matching TRBD1. The sample was PBMCs from blood, taken approximately 22 months after vaccination. The sequence derives from a man aged 50-75 years who received an inactivated influenza vaccine. The CDR3 DNA follows: TGTGCCAGCAGCGCAGACAGGGAAGGACAGCCCCAGCATTTT. Its translation: CASSADREGQPQHF.